The T cell receptor beta chain described here comes from a study of T cell responses to AZD1222 COVID-19 vaccine. CDR1 is MNHEY, CDR2 SVGAGI, per germline. CDR3 length: 14 residues. V shed 6 bases and J 10 bases; nucleotides not matched to a gene: 8. Using immunoSEQ multiplex PCR, the repertoire was profiled, and TCRdb retains in-frame clones only, with some absent. In the table there are under 300,000 clones, 80% to 95% of which are singletons. This TCR was sampled from an adult in good health. The chain uses TRBV6-5 and TRBJ1-6; 8 nucleotides line up with TRBD1. This specimen consisted of peripheral blood, obtained on day 0 of AZD1222 vaccination. CDR3: CASRPGQGGSPLHF. The CDR3 DNA reads TGTGCCAGCAGACCCGGACAGGGTGGATCACCCCTCCACTTT.